This TCR beta chain originates from a study of control samples from healthy donors and cancer patients. The germline V gene encodes CDR1 SGHNT and CDR2 YYREEE (reference sequence). This CDR3 is built from 16 residues. J was trimmed by 3 bases and V by 0 bases; bases with no gene match: 5. The table came from immunoSEQ multiplex PCR; TCRdb's copy has only in-frame clones and leaves some out. The sample holds approximately 82,000 clones; approximately 87% are singletons and the top ten take roughly a fifth. Material for sequencing was blood. This sequence originates from a man aged 50-59 years in good health. This chain uses TRBV5-4 with TRBJ2-7; 11 bases agree with TRBD2. DNA of the CDR3: TGTGCCAGCAGCTTGGCGACTAGCGGGACCCTCTACGAGCAGTACTTC. It specifies CASSLATSGTLYEQYF.